The 5 T cell receptor beta chains below all came from one sample that was sequenced in a study of blood T cell repertoires in COVID-19. Sequencing was performed with immunoSEQ multiplex PCR; in TCRdb, only in-frame clones are kept and a portion is missing. The sample lists over 300,000 clones, 83% occurring once. Material: peripheral blood. The receptor source for this set is a woman in her forties or fifties with acute or convalescent COVID-19.

The chain combines TRBV5-6 with TRBJ1-1, with D maybe TRBD1 (6 bases). V shed 4 bases and J shed 3 bases, with 13 bases lying between them. The CDR3 runs to 14 residues. Germline CDR1 is SGHDT and CDR2 is YYEEEE. DNA for the CDR3: TGTGCCAGCAGCGCAGGGGTCCACTACACTGAAGCTTTCTTT. Protein product: CASSAGVHYTEAFF. Together with reference TRBV5-6 and TRBJ1-1, the CDR3 gives the full variable domain: DAGVTQSPTHLIKTRGQQVTLRCSPKSGHDTVSWYQQALGQGPQFIFQYYEEEERQRGNFPDRFSGHQFPNYSSELNVNALLLGDSALYLCASSAGVHYTEAFFGQGTRLTVV.

The rearrangement joins TRBV7-9 to TRBJ2-7, with D maybe TRBD1 (5 bases). Germline V lookup: CDR1 SEHNR, CDR2 FQNEAQ (reference sequence). V dropped 2 bases and J dropped 4 bases, with 24 bases sitting between them. CDR3 size: 18 residues. CDR3 nucleotides: TGTGCCAGCAGCTTACCACTAAGGGGCAGGCCCGAAATTTACGAGCAGTACTTC. Translation gives CASSLPLRGRPEIYEQYF. The complete variable domain, with remaining parts taken from reference TRBV7-9 and TRBJ2-7, reads DTGVSQNPRHKITKRGQNVTFRCDPISEHNRLYWYRQTLGQGPEFLTYFQNEAQLEKSRLLSDRFSAERPKGSFSTLEIQRTEQGDSAMYLCASSLPLRGRPEIYEQYFGPGTRLTVT.

V is TRBV29-1 and J is TRBJ2-2, with D perhaps matching TRBD1 (5 bases). The germline V gene has CDR1 SQVTM and CDR2 ANQGSEA. This CDR3 has 13 amino acids. Between the trimmed V and J ends, which lost 2 bases and 4 bases, there was a span of 8 bases. CDR3 in DNA: TGCAGCGTTGAAAGACAGTCCACCGGGGAGCTGTTTTTT. The encoded protein is CSVERQSTGELFF.

V is TRBV5-1 and J is TRBJ1-1; D might be TRBD1 (6 bases). V lost 4 bases, J lost 0 bases, and 19 bases lay in between. CDR3 length: 17 amino acids. Germline V CDR1 and CDR2: SGHRS, YFSETQ. CDR3 amino acids: CASSPQPGEGVNTEAFF. DNA for the CDR3: TGCGCCAGCAGCCCTCAGCCAGGTGAGGGGGTGAACACTGAAGCTTTCTTT.

The chain is built from TRBV6-2 or TRBV6-3 and TRBJ1-2; the D is unclear. This CDR3 contains 13 residues. V was trimmed by 3 bases and J by 6 bases, leaving 11 bases between them. The germline V gene has CDR1 MNHEY and CDR2 SVGEGT. CDR3 protein: CASSYLTADGYTF. The CDR3 DNA follows: TGTGCCAGCAGTTATTTAACAGCGGATGGCTACACCTTC.